This T cell receptor beta chain was sequenced during a study of blood T cell repertoires in COVID-19. Study in general: Material from acute and convalescent COVID-19 was sourced from the United States, Italy and Spain.

J was trimmed by 3 bases and V by 4 bases; bases with no gene match: 6. CDR1 and CDR2 (germline): ENHRY, SYGVKD. The CDR3 consists of 15 residues. The method was immunoSEQ multiplex PCR; TCRdb's version includes in-frame clones alone and lacks a portion of them. The table includes roughly 400,000 clones, about 87% detected once. What was sequenced was PBMCs or T cells enriched from blood (not recorded which). This receptor was obtained from a woman aged 45 to 65 who had recovered from COVID-19. This chain connects TRBV10-3 to TRBJ1-5, with TRBD1 identical over 7 bases. The CDR3 nucleotides read TGTGCCATCAGTGGGTACAGGGGACACAATCAGCCCCAGCATTTT. Its protein product is CAISGYRGHNQPQHF.